This TCR beta chain is from a study of control samples from healthy donors and cancer patients. CDR1 and CDR2 from the germline V gene are MNHEY and SVGEGT. V lost 6 bases, J lost 1 base, and 12 bases stayed unmatched. The CDR3 loop spans 18 amino acids. TCRdb's copy holds only in-frame clones and misses some; the assay was immunoSEQ multiplex PCR. The sample carries approximately 90,000 clones, roughly 80% recorded once. The specimen sequenced was PBMCs. This TCR derives from a man between 65 and 85 years old with lung cancer. The V gene is TRBV6-2 or TRBV6-3, the J gene TRBJ2-1; 10 bases line up with TRBD1. The CDR3 loop reads CASSDRGHGSESYNEQFF. As DNA, the CDR3 is TGTGCCAGCAGCGACAGGGGGCACGGGAGCGAGTCCTACAATGAGCAGTTCTTC.